This TCR beta chain was identified during a study of cytomegalovirus exposure and HLA in healthy donors. Study-wide results and caveats: What a later analysis reportedly showed was that an Asian-associated ancestry cluster had fewer N-insertions than the approximately 700-donor mean. Serostatus for CMV was the only available immune exposure information. Most of the TCR beta V segments (in an earlier analysis) were productive either about 90% or about 30% of the time.

Comments on this clone: Its target is not known.

The PCR was carried out with 60 Vbeta primers and 13 Jbeta primers. Profiling relied on immunoSEQ multiplex PCR, and the TCRdb table lists in-frame clones only, not all of them. The table includes about 130,000 clones, 81% detected once. The CDR3 is 15 residues long. Germline V lookup: CDR1 LGHNA, CDR2 YSLEER. Trimming removed 0 bases from V and 3 bases from J, with 11 bases in between. Sample: PBMCs. The origin of this receptor is a man younger than 30 in good health and CMV-seropositive. The J gene is TRBJ1-2, the V gene TRBV4-3; D is perhaps TRBD1 (5 bases). CDR3: CASSQEEGADYGYTF. The CDR3 DNA reads as TGCGCCAGCAGCCAAGAAGAAGGGGCGGACTATGGCTACACCTTC.